This record looks at one T cell receptor (beta chain) sequence and its context. The antigen is unknown. This specimen belongs to a study of identical twins. The study, taken as a whole, reports: Reduced insertions were recorded for abundant cord blood beta clonotypes, with no such pattern in memory repertoires.

The V gene's germline CDR1 is MNHEY and CDR2 SVGAGI. The V gene end was trimmed by 0 bases and the J gene end by 2 bases; junction bases not matched to a gene: 4. The CDR3 extends over 15 amino acids. TCRdb used MiXCR to reprocess the 5' RACE reads, holding one entry per CDR3 protein. The sample yields 450,000 or so distinct CDR3 sequences, around 24% seen once. This sample was also put to use in a study of T cells expressing NK-cell markers. From that paper: Within several experiments, an anti-gamma-delta TCR antibody kept the sorting limited to alpha-beta TCR T cells. The CD3+CD56-NKG2C+ fraction was also led by these clonotypes in a few donors.

Sequenced: CD4+ T cells sorted from blood. V gene TRBV6-5 combines with J gene TRBJ2-7; 7 nucleotides match TRBD1. This receptor was obtained from a woman aged 18-35 years in good health. In DNA form, the CDR3 reads TGTGCCAGCAGTTACTCCCCGGGGACAGCCTACGAGCAGTACTTC. Amino acids: CASSYSPGTAYEQYF.